These 9 T cell receptor beta chains came from one sample sequenced in a study of T cells in Graves' hyperthyroidism and ophthalmopathy. Template material for amplifying TCR beta CDR3 regions consisted of RNA transcripts. Researchers ran a first-round RT-PCR on the TCR CDR3 using the HTBI primer set. TCRdb used MiXCR to reprocess the multiplex PCR reads, holding one entry per CDR3 protein. The sample has about 400,000 distinct CDR3 sequences; roughly 14% are singletons. Sequencing used blood. The source is a woman aged 30 to 39 with Graves' ophthalmopathy.

For this clonotype: This may arise from a read error, as a much more abundant clone is one base away. The chain links TRBV11-3 to TRBJ2-2; D is tentatively TRBD1 or TRBD2 (6 bases each). Trimming shortened V by 10 bases and J by 2 bases, and 23 bases separated the two germline ends. CDR3 length: 17 amino acids. Germline CDR1 reads SGHNT; CDR2 reads YENEEA. The CDR3 spells CATRVRGAGSNTGELFF. The CDR3 DNA sequence: TGTGCCACCAGGGTGAGGGGGGCCGGTTCAAACACCGGGGAGCTGTTTTTT.

Ten or more counts support this clonotype. The V gene is TRBV3-1, the J gene TRBJ1-4; possible D gene TRBD1, 6 bases. The CDR3 consists of 16 residues. Looked up from germline, CDR1 is LGHDT and CDR2 is YNNKEL (reference sequence). Trimming took off 5 bases at V and 4 bases at J, with 17 bases between the two ends. The CDR3 here is CASSNPTGSVNEKLFF. CDR3 nucleotide sequence: TGTGCCAGCAGCAATCCTACAGGGAGCGTTAATGAAAAACTGTTTTTT.

This clonotype was recorded a few times. The gene calls are TRBV6-1 and TRBJ2-1; TRBD2 matches 7 bases. The V segment lost 6 bases and the J segment 9 bases; nucleotides outside the gene matches: 8. In germline, CDR1 is MNHNS, CDR2 SASEGT. CDR3 size: 13 residues. The DNA of the CDR3 is TGTGCCAGCAGATCCCCCGGGACTATTGAGCAGTTCTTC. The encoded protein is CASRSPGTIEQFF.

This clonotype was recorded at least ten times. The V gene is TRBV27, the J gene TRBJ2-5, with a weak D call TRBD1 (5 bases). Germline V CDR1 and CDR2: MNHEY, SMNVEV (reference sequence). Trimming removed 2 bases from V and 5 bases from J, with 9 bases in between. This CDR3 spans 13 amino acids. Here the CDR3 reads CASSLGAWETQYF. CDR3 bases: TGTGCCAGCAGTTTAGGGGCGTGGGAGACCCAGTACTTC.

Points on this clonotype: Since no conserved phenylalanine or tryptophan closes the CDR3, a read error is the likely cause. The chain employs TRBV28 and TRBJ2-1; 9 nucleotides line up with TRBD2. The germline V gene has CDR1 MDHEN and CDR2 SYDVKM. The CDR3 totals 17 residues. V trimming: 9 bases; J trimming: 5 bases; junction bases outside the gene matches: 17. CDR3 nucleotides: TGTGCCAGTGAGCGCCCCTTAGCGGGGGTATCAGACAATGAGCAGTTCTCC. This codes for CASERPLAGVSDNEQFS.

At least ten counts were recorded for this clonotype. The J gene is TRBJ2-7, the V gene TRBV6-1; 7 bases line up with TRBD2. V lost 1 base to trimming and J lost 4 bases; unmatched junction nucleotides: 10. The CDR3 spans 16 residues. The V gene's germline CDR1 is MNHNS and CDR2 SASEGT. The CDR3 here is CASSEGLLATGYEQYF. In DNA form, the CDR3 reads TGTGCCAGCAGTGAAGGCTTACTAGCGACGGGGTACGAGCAGTACTTC.

This clonotype was picked up many times. The gene calls are TRBV5-1 and TRBJ2-3; the D gene is possibly TRBD1 (5 bases). Between the trimmed V and J ends, which lost 5 bases and 1 base, there was a span of 14 bases. Germline V gives CDR1 SGHRS, CDR2 YFSETQ. The CDR3 consists of 15 residues. The CDR3 sequence is CASRSDTDRTDTQYF. The CDR3 bases are TGCGCCAGCAGATCGGACACGGACCGCACAGATACGCAGTATTTT.

This clonotype was seen many times. This chain links TRBV7-8 with TRBJ1-1; D perhaps matches TRBD1 (6 bases). V shed 5 bases and J shed 5 bases, with 21 bases lying between them. Germline CDR1 is SGHVS and CDR2 is FQNEAQ. The CDR3 is 16 residues long. CDR3 sequence reads: CASSPNLPGVGTEAFF. The CDR3 coding sequence is TGTGCCAGCAGCCCAAATCTTCCAGGGGTGGGTACTGAAGCTTTCTTT.

Many counts were recorded for this clonotype. The chain combines TRBV28 with TRBJ1-1, with unresolved D. The CDR3 is made up of 14 amino acids. V shed 5 bases and J shed 4 bases, with 14 bases lying between them. CDR1 and CDR2 (germline): MDHEN, SYDVKM. In nucleotides, the CDR3 is TGTGCCAGCAGTACGGACGCCCTGATCACTGAAGCTTTCTTT. Protein sequence: CASSTDALITEAFF.